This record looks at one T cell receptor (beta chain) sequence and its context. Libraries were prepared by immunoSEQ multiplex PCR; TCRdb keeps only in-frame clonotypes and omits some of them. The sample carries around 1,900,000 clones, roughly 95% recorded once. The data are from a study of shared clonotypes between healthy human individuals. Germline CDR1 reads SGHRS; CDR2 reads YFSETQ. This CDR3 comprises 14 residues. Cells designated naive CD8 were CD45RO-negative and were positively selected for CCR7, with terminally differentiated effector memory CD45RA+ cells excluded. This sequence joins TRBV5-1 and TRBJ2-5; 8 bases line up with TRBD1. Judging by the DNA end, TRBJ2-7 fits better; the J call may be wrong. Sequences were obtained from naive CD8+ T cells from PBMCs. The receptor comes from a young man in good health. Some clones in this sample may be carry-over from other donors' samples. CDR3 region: CASSLRTGHYEQYF. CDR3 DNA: TGCGCCAGCAGCTTGCGGACAGGGCACTACGAGCAGTACTTC.